The following is a T cell receptor (beta chain) sequence with its context. These data are taken from a study of Graves' ophthalmopathy and Graves' hyperthyroidism. Germline V gene data show CDR1 as KGHDR and CDR2 as SFDVKD. V was shortened by 5 bases and J by 8 bases, with 17 bases between the two germline ends. The CDR3 length is 14 residues. For repertoire sequencing, the TCR beta CDR3 regions were amplified from RNA transcripts. First-round RT-PCR with HTBI primers preceded a second-round multiplex PCR. TCRdb called the multiplex PCR reads again in MiXCR, with one record for every CDR3 protein. The sample has hundreds of thousands of distinct CDR3 sequences; around 20% are singletons.

The TCR comes from a woman between 18 and 29 years old with stable Graves' hyperthyroidism. Sequencing used peripheral blood. The chain couples TRBV24-1 to TRBJ1-2; maybe TRBD1 (5 bases). CDR3 in DNA: TGTGCCACCAGTGCCGAACGTCTTAGGGGAGGCTACACCTTC. Its translation: CATSAERLRGGYTF.